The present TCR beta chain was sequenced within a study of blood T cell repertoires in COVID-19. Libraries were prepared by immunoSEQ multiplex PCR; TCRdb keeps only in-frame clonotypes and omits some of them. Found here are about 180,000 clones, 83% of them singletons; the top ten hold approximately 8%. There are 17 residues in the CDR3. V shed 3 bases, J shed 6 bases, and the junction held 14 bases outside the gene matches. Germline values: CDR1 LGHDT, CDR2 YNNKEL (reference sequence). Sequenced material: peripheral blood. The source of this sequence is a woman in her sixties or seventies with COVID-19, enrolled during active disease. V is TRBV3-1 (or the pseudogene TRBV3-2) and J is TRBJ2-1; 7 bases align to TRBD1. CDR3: CASSHVRGSPPTNEQFF. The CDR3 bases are TGTGCCAGCAGCCACGTCAGGGGGTCCCCACCAACCAATGAGCAGTTCTTC.